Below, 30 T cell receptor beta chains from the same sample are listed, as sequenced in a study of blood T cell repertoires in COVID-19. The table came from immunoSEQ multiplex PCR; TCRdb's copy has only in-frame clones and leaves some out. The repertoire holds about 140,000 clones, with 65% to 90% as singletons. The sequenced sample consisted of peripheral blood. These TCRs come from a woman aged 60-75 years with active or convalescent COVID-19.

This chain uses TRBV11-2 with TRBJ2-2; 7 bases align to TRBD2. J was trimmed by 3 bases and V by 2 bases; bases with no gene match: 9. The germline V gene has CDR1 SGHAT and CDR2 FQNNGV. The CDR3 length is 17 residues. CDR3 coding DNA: TGTGCCAGCAGCTTACGGTATAGCGGGTACGACACCGGGGAGCTGTTTTTT. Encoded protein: CASSLRYSGYDTGELFF. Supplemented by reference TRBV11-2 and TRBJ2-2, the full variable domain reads EAGVAQSPRYKIIEKRQSVAFWCNPISGHATLYWYQQILGQGPKLLIQFQNNGVVDDSQLPKDRFSAERLKGVDSTLKIQPAKLEDSAVYLCASSLRYSGYDTGELFFGEGSRLTVL.

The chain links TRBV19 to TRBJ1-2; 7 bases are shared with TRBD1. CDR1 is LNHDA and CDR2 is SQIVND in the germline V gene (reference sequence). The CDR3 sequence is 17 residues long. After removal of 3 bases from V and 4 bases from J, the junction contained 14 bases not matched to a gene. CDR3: CASSIPPGTALFYGYTF. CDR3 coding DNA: TGTGCCAGTAGTATTCCCCCCGGGACAGCCCTCTTCTATGGCTACACCTTC. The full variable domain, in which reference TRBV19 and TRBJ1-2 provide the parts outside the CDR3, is DGGITQSPKYLFRKEGQNVTLSCEQNLNHDAMYWYRQDPGQGLRLIYYSQIVNDFQKGDIAEGYSVSREKKESFPLTVTSAQKNPTAFYLCASSIPPGTALFYGYTFGSGTRLTVV.

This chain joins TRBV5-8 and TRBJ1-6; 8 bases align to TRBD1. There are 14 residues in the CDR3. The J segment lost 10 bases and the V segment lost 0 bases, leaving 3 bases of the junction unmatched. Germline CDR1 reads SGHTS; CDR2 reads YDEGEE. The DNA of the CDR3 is TGTGCCAGCAGCTTGGGGACAGGGAACTCACCCCTCCACTTT. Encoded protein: CASSLGTGNSPLHF.

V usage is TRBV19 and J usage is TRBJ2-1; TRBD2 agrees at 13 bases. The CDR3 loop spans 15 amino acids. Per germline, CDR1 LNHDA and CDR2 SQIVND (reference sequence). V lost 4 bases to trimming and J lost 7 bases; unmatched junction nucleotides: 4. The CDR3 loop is CASSKPGLAGNEQFF. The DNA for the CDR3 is TGTGCCAGTAGTAAACCGGGACTAGCGGGGAATGAGCAGTTCTTC.

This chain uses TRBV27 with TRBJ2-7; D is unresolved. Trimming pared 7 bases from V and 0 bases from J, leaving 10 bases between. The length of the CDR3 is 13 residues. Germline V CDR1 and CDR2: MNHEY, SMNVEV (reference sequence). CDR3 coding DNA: TGTGCCAGCACCCGCAGTCCCTCCTACGAGCAGTACTTC. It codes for CASTRSPSYEQYF.

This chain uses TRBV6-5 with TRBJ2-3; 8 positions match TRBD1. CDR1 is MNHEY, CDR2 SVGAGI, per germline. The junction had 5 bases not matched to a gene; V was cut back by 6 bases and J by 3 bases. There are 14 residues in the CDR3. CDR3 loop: CASSRTGLTDTQYF. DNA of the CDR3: TGTGCCAGCAGCCGGACAGGGTTAACAGATACGCAGTATTTT.

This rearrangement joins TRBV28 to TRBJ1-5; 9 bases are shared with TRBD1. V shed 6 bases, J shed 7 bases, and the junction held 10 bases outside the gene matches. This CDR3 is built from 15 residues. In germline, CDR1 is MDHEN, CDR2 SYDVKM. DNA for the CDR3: TGTGCCAGCAGGCCGACAGGGGGACTCCGGCAGCCCCAGCATTTT. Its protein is CASRPTGGLRQPQHF.

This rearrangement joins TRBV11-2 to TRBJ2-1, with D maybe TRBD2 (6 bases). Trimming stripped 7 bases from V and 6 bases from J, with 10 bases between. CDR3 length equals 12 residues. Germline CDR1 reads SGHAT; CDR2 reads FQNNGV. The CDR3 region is CASTLGGNEQFF. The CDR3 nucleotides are TGTGCCAGCACCTTGGGGGGCAATGAGCAGTTCTTC.

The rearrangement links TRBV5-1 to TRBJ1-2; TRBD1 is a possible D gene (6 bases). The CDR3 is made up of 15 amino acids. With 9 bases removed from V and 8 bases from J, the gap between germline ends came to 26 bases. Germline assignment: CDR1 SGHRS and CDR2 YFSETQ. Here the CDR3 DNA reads TGCGCCACCGCCACTCCTTCGGACAGCGGTGGGGGCTACACCTTC. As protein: CATATPSDSGGGYTF. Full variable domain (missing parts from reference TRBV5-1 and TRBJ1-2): KAGVTQTPRYLIKTRGQQVTLSCSPISGHRSVSWYQQTPGQGLQFLFEYFSETQRNKGNFPGRFSGRQFSNSRSEMNVSTLELGDSALYLCATATPSDSGGGYTFGSGTRLTVV.

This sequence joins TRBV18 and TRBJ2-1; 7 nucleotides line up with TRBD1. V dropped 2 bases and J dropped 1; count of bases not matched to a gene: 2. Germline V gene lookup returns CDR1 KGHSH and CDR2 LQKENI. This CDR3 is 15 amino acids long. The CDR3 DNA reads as TGTGCCAGCTCACCAGAGACAGGGTCCTACAATGAGCAGTTCTTC. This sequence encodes CASSPETGSYNEQFF.

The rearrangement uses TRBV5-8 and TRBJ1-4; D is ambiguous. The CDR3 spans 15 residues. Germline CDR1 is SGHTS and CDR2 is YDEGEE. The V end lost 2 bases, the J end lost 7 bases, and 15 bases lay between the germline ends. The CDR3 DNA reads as TGTGCCAGCAGCTTTACCCGGGGAACGGGTGAAAAACTGTTTTTT. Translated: CASSFTRGTGEKLFF.

The CDR3 region has the DNA TGTGCCAGCAGTCGCGGGGGGACGAAGGAGACCCAGTACTTC. Translated, it gives CASSRGGTKETQYF. The chain couples TRBV6-6 to TRBJ2-5; TRBD2 agrees at 8 bases. The CDR3 contains 14 residues. Germline-derived CDR1 and CDR2 are MNHNY and SVGAGI (reference sequence). Losses at the gene ends were 5 bases for V and 5 bases for J; bases not matched to a gene: 7.

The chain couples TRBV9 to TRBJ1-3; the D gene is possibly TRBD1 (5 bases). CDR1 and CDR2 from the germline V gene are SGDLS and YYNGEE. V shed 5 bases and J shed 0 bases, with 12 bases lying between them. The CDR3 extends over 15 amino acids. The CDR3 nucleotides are TGTGCCAGCAGTGCGGGGGGGGTCTCTGGAAACACCATATATTTT. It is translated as CASSAGGVSGNTIYF. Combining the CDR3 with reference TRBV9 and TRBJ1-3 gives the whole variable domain DSGVTQTPKHLITATGQRVTLRCSPRSGDLSVYWYQQSLDQGLQFLIQYYNGEERAKGNILERFSAQQFPDLHSELNLSSLELGDSALYFCASSAGGVSGNTIYFGEGSWLTVV.

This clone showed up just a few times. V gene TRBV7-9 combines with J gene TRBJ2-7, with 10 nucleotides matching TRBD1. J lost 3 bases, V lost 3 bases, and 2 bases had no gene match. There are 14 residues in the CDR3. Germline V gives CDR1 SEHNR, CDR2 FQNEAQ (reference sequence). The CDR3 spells CASSFGTGDYEQYV. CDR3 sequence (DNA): TGTGCCAGCAGCTTCGGGACAGGGGACTACGAGCAGTACGTC.

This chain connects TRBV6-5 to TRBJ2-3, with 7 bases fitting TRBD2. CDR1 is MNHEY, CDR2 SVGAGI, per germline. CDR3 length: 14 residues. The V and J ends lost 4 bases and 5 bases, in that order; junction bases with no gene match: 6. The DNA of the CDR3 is TGTGCCAGCAGTTCCCAGTCGGGGGGAGATACGCAGTATTTT. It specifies CASSSQSGGDTQYF.

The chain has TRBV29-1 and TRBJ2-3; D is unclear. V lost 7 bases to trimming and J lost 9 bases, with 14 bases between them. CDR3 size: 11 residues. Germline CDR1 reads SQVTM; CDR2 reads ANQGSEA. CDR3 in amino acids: CSGLVGGTQYF. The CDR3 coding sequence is TGCAGCGGCCTGGTTGGCGGAACGCAGTATTTT.

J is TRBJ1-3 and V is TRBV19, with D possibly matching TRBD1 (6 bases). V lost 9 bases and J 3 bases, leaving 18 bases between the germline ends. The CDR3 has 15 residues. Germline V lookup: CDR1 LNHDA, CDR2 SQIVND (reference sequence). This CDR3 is CASSYKGEYGNTIYF. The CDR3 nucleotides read TGTGCCAGCTCTTACAAGGGGGAATATGGAAACACCATATATTTT. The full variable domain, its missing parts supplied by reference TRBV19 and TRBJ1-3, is DGGITQSPKYLFRKEGQNVTLSCEQNLNHDAMYWYRQDPGQGLRLIYYSQIVNDFQKGDIAEGYSVSREKKESFPLTVTSAQKNPTAFYLCASSYKGEYGNTIYFGEGSWLTVV.

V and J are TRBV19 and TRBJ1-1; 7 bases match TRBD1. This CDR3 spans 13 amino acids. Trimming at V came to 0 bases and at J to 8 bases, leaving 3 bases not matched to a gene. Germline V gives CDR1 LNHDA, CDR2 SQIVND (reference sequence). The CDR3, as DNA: TGTGCCAGTAGTATAGACCCGGGACAGGAAGCTTTCTTT. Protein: CASSIDPGQEAFF.

The CDR3 here is CASSHSGFNEKLFF. CDR3 bases: TGTGCCAGCAGCCACTCGGGGTTTAATGAAAAACTGTTTTTT. This chain joins TRBV3-1 (or the pseudogene TRBV3-2) and TRBJ1-4; D uncertain. Trimming took off 3 bases at V and 4 bases at J, with 9 bases between the two ends. From germline, CDR1 is LGHDT and CDR2 YNNKEL (reference sequence). This CDR3 has 14 amino acids.

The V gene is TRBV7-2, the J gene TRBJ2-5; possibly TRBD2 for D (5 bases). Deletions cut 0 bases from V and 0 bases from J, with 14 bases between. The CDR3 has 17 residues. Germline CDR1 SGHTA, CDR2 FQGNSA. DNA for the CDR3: TGTGCCAGCAGCTTAGCGGGTACCGGGGATTACCAAGAGACCCAGTACTTC. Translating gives CASSLAGTGDYQETQYF.

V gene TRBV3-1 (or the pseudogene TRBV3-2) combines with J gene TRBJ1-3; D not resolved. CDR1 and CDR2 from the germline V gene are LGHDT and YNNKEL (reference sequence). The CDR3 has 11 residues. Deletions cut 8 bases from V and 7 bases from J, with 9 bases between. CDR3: CASRSRNTIYF. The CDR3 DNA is TGTGCCAGCCGTTCGAGGAACACCATATATTTT.

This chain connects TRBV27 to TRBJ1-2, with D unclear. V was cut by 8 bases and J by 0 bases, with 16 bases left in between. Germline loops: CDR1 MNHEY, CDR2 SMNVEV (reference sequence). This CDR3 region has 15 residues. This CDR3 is CASAYRLSTNYGYTF. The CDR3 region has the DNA TGTGCCAGCGCCTATCGGTTGAGTACTAACTATGGCTACACCTTC.

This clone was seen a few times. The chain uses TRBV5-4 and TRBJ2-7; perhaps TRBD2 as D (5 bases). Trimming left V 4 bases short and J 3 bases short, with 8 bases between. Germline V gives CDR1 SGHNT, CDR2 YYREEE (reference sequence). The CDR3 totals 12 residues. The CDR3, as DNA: TGTGCCAGCAGCCGCGACTACTACGAGCAGTACTTC. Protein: CASSRDYYEQYF.

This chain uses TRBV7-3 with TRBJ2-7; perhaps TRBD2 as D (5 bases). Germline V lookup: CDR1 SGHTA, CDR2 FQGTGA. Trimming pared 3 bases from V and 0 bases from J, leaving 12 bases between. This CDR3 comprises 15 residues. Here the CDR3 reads CASSLLPGYSYEQYF. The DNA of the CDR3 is TGTGCCAGCAGCTTGCTCCCGGGGTACTCCTACGAGCAGTACTTC.

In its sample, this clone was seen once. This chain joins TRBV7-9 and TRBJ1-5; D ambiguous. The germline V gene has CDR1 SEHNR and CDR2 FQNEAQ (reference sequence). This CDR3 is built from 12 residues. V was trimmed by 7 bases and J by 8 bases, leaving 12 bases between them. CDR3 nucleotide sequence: TGTGCCAGCAACACCCCGGGGAAGCCCCAGCATTTT. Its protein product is CASNTPGKPQHF. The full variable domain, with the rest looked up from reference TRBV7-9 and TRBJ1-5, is DTGVSQNPRHKITKRGQNVTFRCDPISEHNRLYWYRQTLGQGPEFLTYFQNEAQLEKSRLLSDRFSAERPKGSFSTLEIQRTEQGDSAMYLCASNTPGKPQHFGDGTRLSIL.

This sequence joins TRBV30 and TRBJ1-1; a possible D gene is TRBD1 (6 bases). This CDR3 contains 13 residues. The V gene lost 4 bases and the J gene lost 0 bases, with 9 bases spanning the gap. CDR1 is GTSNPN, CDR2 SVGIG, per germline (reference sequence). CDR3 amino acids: CAWNGGLNTEAFF. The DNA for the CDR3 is TGTGCCTGGAACGGGGGGCTGAACACTGAAGCTTTCTTT. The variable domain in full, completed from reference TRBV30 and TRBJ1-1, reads SQTIHQWPATLVQPVGSPLSLECTVEGTSNPNLYWYRQAAGRGLQLLFYSVGIGQISSEVPQNLSASRPQDRQFILSSKKLLLSDSGFYLCAWNGGLNTEAFFGQGTRLTVV.

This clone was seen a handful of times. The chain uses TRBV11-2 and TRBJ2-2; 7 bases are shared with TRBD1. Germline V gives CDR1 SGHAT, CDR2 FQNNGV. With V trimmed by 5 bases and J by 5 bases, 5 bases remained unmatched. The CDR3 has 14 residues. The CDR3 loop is CASSRDRVTGELFF. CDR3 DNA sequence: TGTGCCAGCAGCCGCGACAGGGTGACCGGGGAGCTGTTTTTT.

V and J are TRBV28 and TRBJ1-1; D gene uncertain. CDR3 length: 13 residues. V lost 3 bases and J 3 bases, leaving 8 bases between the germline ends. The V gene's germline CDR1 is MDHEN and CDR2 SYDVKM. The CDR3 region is CASSLYSYTEAFF. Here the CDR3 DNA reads TGTGCCAGCAGTTTGTATAGCTACACTGAAGCTTTCTTT.

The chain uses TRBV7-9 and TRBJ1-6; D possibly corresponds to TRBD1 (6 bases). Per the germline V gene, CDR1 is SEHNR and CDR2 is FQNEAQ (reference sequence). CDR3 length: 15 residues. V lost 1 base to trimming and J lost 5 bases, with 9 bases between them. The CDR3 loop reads CASSLGDRNNSPLHF. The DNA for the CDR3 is TGTGCCAGCAGCTTAGGTGACAGGAATAATTCACCCCTCCACTTT.

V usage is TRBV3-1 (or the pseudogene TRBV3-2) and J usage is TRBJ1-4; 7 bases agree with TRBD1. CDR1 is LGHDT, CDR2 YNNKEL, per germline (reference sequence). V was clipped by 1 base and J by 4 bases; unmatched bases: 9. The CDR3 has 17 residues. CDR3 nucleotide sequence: TGTGCCAGCAGCCAAGGGGGAACAGGGGTAGATAATGAAAAACTGTTTTTT. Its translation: CASSQGGTGVDNEKLFF.